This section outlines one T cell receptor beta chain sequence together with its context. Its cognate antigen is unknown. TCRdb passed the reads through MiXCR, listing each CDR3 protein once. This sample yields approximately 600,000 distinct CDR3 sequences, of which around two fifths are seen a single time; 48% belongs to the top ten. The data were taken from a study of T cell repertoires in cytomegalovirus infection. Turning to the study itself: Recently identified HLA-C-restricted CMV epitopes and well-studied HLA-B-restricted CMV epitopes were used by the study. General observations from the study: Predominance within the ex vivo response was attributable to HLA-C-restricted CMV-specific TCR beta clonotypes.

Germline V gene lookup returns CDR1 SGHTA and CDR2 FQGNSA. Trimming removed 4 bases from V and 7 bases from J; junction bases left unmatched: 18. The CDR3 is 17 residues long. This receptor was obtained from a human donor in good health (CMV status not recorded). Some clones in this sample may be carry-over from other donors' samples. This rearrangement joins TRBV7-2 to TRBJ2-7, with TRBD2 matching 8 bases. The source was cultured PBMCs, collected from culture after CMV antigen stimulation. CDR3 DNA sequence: TGTGCCAGCAGCTCAGTCTCGGGGGCGGGAGGCCGGGAGGAGCAGTACTTC. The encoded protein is CASSSVSGAGGREEQYF.